This paragraph covers one TCR beta chain sequence. Its antigen remains unidentified. This sample is part of a study of cytotoxic CD8 clonotypes in ibrutinib-treated CLL. Study-level information: Investigators reported 25 or so partial and 2 complete responses; after median roughly 70 months, about 15 patients remained remitted and roughly 12 progressed.

Findings and limits, study-wide: Sampling of sustained-remission and progressing patients occurred at differing times. T-cell clonality at baseline went above that of age-matched healthy donors and rose and fell with circulating CD8+ T-cell counts.

Trimming cost V 4 bases and J 7 bases, with 14 bases left between them. Germline CDR1 and CDR2: KGHSH and LQKENI. This CDR3 comprises 13 residues. The table came from immunoSEQ multiplex PCR; TCRdb's copy has only in-frame clones and leaves some out. The sample records around 250,000 clones, under 75% being singletons. The source of this sequence is a human donor with chronic lymphocytic leukemia. The sample in question was PBMCs, obtained after 24 months of ibrutinib treatment. The chain employs TRBV18 and TRBJ2-7; the D gene is possibly TRBD1 (6 bases). The CDR3 sequence is CASSQTGPAEQYF. CDR3 bases: TGTGCCAGCTCACAGACAGGCCCTGCGGAGCAGTACTTC.